This T cell receptor beta chain is from a study of cytotoxic CD8 clonotypes in ibrutinib-treated CLL. Study in general: Specimens for response were gathered following a median approximately 11 months of therapy, spanning 6 to 36. Sequenced samples delivered averages of around 250,000 productive templates and 80,000 to 100,000 productive rearrangements. Study-level results: The study found public clonotypes uncommon, contracting or stable on treatment. Pretreatment clonality was elevated relative to age-matched healthy donors and paralleled circulating CD8+ T-cell counts.

Here immunoSEQ multiplex PCR was the method, and the copy in TCRdb shows in-frame clones only, minus some. The data contain about 45,000 clones, 60% to 70% of them seen just once; the ten biggest clones take up 20% to 25%. About this clone itself: The antigen is undetermined.

V lost 1 base to trimming and J lost 8 bases, with 12 bases between them. Germline CDR1 SEHNR, CDR2 FQNEAQ (reference sequence). CDR3 size: 14 residues. The V and J genes are TRBV7-9 and TRBJ1-3; possible D gene TRBD1, 5 bases. The sequence derives from a human donor with chronic lymphocytic leukemia. The starting material was PBMCs, obtained after 24 months of ibrutinib treatment. The CDR3 loop is CASSLVTGADTIYF. The CDR3 nucleotides are TGTGCCAGCAGCTTAGTAACAGGAGCGGACACCATATATTTT.